The 16 T cell receptor beta chains listed next were all sequenced from one sample in a study of blood T cells in healthy people across ages. Primed by a sample-barcoded 5' primer and a J-beta primer mix, a second PCR proceeded for about 6 to 11 cycles. TCRdb re-called the 5' RACE reads through MiXCR, storing one row per CDR3 protein. The table shows about 1,500,000 distinct CDR3 sequences, with roughly 28% occurring only once. The specimen was blood. The receptors derive from a woman aged 25-40 years in good health.

V gene TRBV20-1 combines with J gene TRBJ2-1; perhaps D is TRBD1 or TRBD2 (7 bases each). Germline CDR1 DFQATT, CDR2 SNEGSKA (reference sequence). V lost 6 bases, J lost 4 bases, and 19 bases lay in between. The CDR3 covers 15 residues. The DNA of the CDR3 is TGCAGTGCCAGCGCAGGGGGGGCGGGATACAATGAGCAGTTCTTC. This sequence encodes CSASAGGAGYNEQFF.

The rearrangement links TRBV9 to TRBJ1-1; 11 nucleotides line up with TRBD1. Germline CDR1 reads SGDLS; CDR2 reads YYNGEE. This CDR3 is 14 amino acids long. Trimming cost V 3 bases and J 4 bases; bases outside gene matches: 2. CDR3 sequence (DNA): TGTGCCAGCAGCGCTGGACAGGGGGCCACTGAAGCTTTCTTT. Translated: CASSAGQGATEAFF.

This clonotype occurred a few times. The chain uses TRBV7-2 and TRBJ1-4; TRBD1 matches at 7 bases. Germline loops: CDR1 SGHTA, CDR2 FQGNSA. This CDR3 has 15 residues. V lost 5 bases, J lost 5 bases, and 8 bases stayed unmatched. The CDR3 reads CASSGRQGRNEKLFF. CDR3 coding DNA: TGTGCCAGCAGCGGCCGACAGGGTCGCAATGAAAAACTGTTTTTT.

This clonotype has just a few counts. The rearrangement joins TRBV9 to TRBJ1-1; D gene ambiguous. The CDR3 has 13 residues. In germline, CDR1 is SGDLS, CDR2 YYNGEE. V lost 2 bases to trimming and J lost 3 bases, with 8 bases between them. In DNA, the CDR3 is TGTGCCAGCAGCGTTAACATCTACACTGAAGCTTTCTTT. It translates to CASSVNIYTEAFF.

The CDR3 bases are TGCGCCAGCAGCTTGGGCGTGTCTCGGGAAGCTTTCTTT. Translated: CASSLGVSREAFF. The V call is TRBV5-1, the J call TRBJ1-1; D unclear. Germline lookup yields CDR1 SGHRS and CDR2 YFSETQ. This CDR3 contains 13 residues. Trimming took off 0 bases at V and 8 bases at J, with 11 bases between the two ends.

The chain joins TRBV25-1 to TRBJ1-6; D ambiguous. The CDR3 spans 12 residues. Germline CDR1 and CDR2: MGHDK and SYGVNS. V lost 5 bases and J 10 bases, leaving 9 bases between the germline ends. The chain's CDR3 is CASSLGWSPLHF. The CDR3 nucleotides are TGTGCCAGCAGTCTGGGATGGTCACCCCTCCACTTT.

This clonotype was detected a few times. CDR3: CSVEDRAGGGTQYF. The CDR3 bases are TGCAGCGTTGAAGATCGGGCAGGGGGAGGGACCCAGTACTTC. The V and J genes are TRBV29-1 and TRBJ2-5, with D perhaps matching TRBD1 (7 bases). V was pared by 0 bases and J by 7 bases, with 15 bases between. This CDR3 has 14 residues. Germline V CDR1 and CDR2: SQVTM, ANQGSEA.

This clonotype has only one observation. V usage is TRBV10-3 and J usage is TRBJ2-1; 8 bases line up with TRBD2. The length of the CDR3 is 13 residues. Germline CDR1 is ENHRY and CDR2 is SYGVKD. CDR3 in DNA: TGTGGCTACAATAGCGGGAAGCCCAATGAGCAGTTCTTC. Amino acid sequence: CGYNSGKPNEQFF.

The gene calls are TRBV12-3 or TRBV12-4 and TRBJ1-3, with no clear D. V was cut by 5 bases and J by 2 bases, with 13 bases left in between. The CDR3 sequence is 15 residues long. The CDR3 here is CASSGIEQTGNTIYF. The CDR3 DNA sequence: TGTGCCAGCAGTGGGATTGAACAGACTGGAAACACCATATATTTT.

This clonotype appeared a few times. The chain couples TRBV6-1 to TRBJ2-7, with D unresolved. Between the trimmed V and J ends, which lost 6 bases and 3 bases, there was a span of 12 bases. Germline CDR1 reads MNHNS; CDR2 reads SASEGT. The CDR3 sequence is 13 residues long. CDR3 residues: CASRGNLFYEQYF. The CDR3 DNA reads TGTGCCAGCAGGGGAAATCTTTTCTACGAGCAGTACTTC.

The chain uses TRBV14 and TRBJ2-7; D call uncertain. Trimming took 5 bases from V and 0 from J, leaving 14 bases between them. Germline V gene sequence: CDR1 SGHDN, CDR2 FVKESK. CDR3 length: 15 residues. The CDR3 region is CASSELQASSYEQYF. DNA of the CDR3: TGTGCCAGCAGCGAACTTCAGGCGAGCTCCTACGAGCAGTACTTC.

V gene TRBV28 combines with J gene TRBJ1-5; D is possibly TRBD1 (5 bases). V lost 5 bases and J lost 3, with 14 bases in between. Germline V lookup: CDR1 MDHEN, CDR2 SYDVKM. The CDR3 is 15 residues long. This CDR3 reads CASSAETGINQPQHF. Here the CDR3 DNA reads TGTGCCAGCAGTGCGGAAACAGGAATCAATCAGCCCCAGCATTTT.

This clonotype was counted a few times. The V call is TRBV10-2, the J call TRBJ2-2; no clear D gene. Germline assignment: CDR1 WSHSY and CDR2 SAAADI. V lost 0 bases to trimming and J lost 2 bases, with 10 bases between them. This CDR3 has 16 amino acids. The CDR3, as DNA: TGCGCCAGCAGTGAGTCGTCACTGGGTAACACCGGGGAGCTGTTTTTT. This translates into CASSESSLGNTGELFF.

This clonotype was found many times. The rearrangement links TRBV19 to TRBJ2-4, with a weak D call TRBD2 (6 bases). V lost 6 bases to trimming and J lost 3 bases, with 12 bases between them. This CDR3 comprises 14 residues. Per germline, CDR1 LNHDA and CDR2 SQIVND (reference sequence). The CDR3 coding sequence is TGTGCCAGTAGAAGGATGGGGGGCAAAAACATTCAGTACTTC. It codes for CASRRMGGKNIQYF.

At least ten counts were recorded for this clonotype. This rearrangement joins TRBV7-2 to TRBJ2-1; D is undetermined. Per germline, CDR1 SGHTA and CDR2 FQGNSA. V was trimmed by 5 bases and J by 6 bases, leaving 17 bases between them. CDR3 length equals 15 residues. The CDR3 here is CASSPPPLSGNEQFF. For the CDR3, the DNA is TGTGCCAGCAGCCCCCCCCCGCTGTCGGGCAATGAGCAGTTCTTC. Looking up the rest from reference TRBV7-2 and TRBJ2-1 gives the full variable domain: GAGVSQSPSNKVTEKGKDVELRCDPISGHTALYWYRQSLGQGLEFLIYFQGNSAPDKSGLPSDRFSAERTGGSVSTLTIQRTQQEDSAVYLCASSPPPLSGNEQFFGPGTRLTVL.

The chain uses TRBV6-1 and TRBJ2-3; a possible D gene is TRBD2 (6 bases). The CDR3 runs 15 residues. In germline, CDR1 is MNHNS, CDR2 SASEGT. The V end lost 5 bases, the J end lost 2 bases, and 14 bases lay between the germline ends. The CDR3 loop is CASSPPGLNTDTQYF. CDR3 nucleotide sequence: TGTGCCAGCAGTCCCCCGGGACTTAACACAGATACGCAGTATTTT.